This T cell receptor beta chain was sequenced during a study of blood T cell repertoires in COVID-19. Between the trimmed V and J ends, which lost 4 bases and 4 bases, there was a span of 23 bases. In germline, CDR1 is SGHRS, CDR2 YFSETQ. The CDR3 loop spans 17 amino acids. Assay used: immunoSEQ multiplex PCR; TCRdb lists only in-frame clones, some missing. The table records 150,000 or so clones, 84% of them present only once. The sample was peripheral blood. This chain links TRBV5-1 with TRBJ2-5; perhaps TRBD2 as D (6 bases). The sequence was obtained from a man younger than 35 with active or convalescent COVID-19. CDR3 region: CASSPSPAGTLRETQYF. CDR3 coding DNA: TGCGCCAGCAGCCCATCGCCGGCGGGAACTCTACGAGAGACCCAGTACTTC. The complete variable domain, with remaining parts taken from reference TRBV5-1 and TRBJ2-5, reads KAGVTQTPRYLIKTRGQQVTLSCSPISGHRSVSWYQQTPGQGLQFLFEYFSETQRNKGNFPGRFSGRQFSNSRSEMNVSTLELGDSALYLCASSPSPAGTLRETQYFGPGTRLLVL.